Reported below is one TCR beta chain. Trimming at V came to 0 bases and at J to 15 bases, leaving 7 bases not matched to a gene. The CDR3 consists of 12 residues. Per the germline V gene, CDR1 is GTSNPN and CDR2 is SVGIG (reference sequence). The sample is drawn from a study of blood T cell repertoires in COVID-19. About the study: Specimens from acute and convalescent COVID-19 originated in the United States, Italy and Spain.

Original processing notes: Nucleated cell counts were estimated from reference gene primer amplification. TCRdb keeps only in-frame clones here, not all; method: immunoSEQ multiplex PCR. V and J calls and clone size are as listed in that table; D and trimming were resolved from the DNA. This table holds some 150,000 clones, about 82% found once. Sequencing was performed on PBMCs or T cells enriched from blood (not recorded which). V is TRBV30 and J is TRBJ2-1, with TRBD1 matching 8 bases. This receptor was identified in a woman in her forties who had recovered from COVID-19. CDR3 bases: TGTGCCTGGAGTGTGCCAGGGGGCAGAGGGTTCTTC. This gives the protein CAWSVPGGRGFF.